The rows below give T cell receptor beta chains drawn from one sample of a study of T cell changes during pregnancy in multiple sclerosis. Measured with immunoSEQ multiplex PCR; TCRdb has only the in-frame clones, and not every one. The repertoire holds approximately 48,000 clones, more than 85% seen once, with 0.39% in the top ten. Sequences were derived from CD4+ T cells from peripheral blood mononuclear cells, sampled after pregnancy. The receptors here all came from a female donor with multiple sclerosis, enrolled in a pregnancy study. The CDR3 runs from the conserved cysteine through the conserved F or W. The order of the fields is J gene, V gene, CDR3 protein.

TRBJ2-7 TRBV7-9 CASSPSRGLAGNEQYF
TRBJ1-2 TRBV25-1 CASSDPGQGDYGYTF
TRBJ1-1 TRBV30 CAWKAGGNTEAFF
TRBJ1-2 TRBV6-1 CASSEGTSAEGYTF
TRBJ2-3 TRBV10-1 CASSGGSGDPTDTQYF
TRBJ2-3 TRBV6-1 CASSSGDTQYF
TRBJ2-5 TRBV2 CASRPIQGAEETQYF
TRBJ2-2 TRBV9 CASSVTSGGGELFF
TRBJ2-1 TRBV11-1 CASSLVGETGVVF
TRBJ2-7 TRBV4-1 CASSQSGGYYEQYF
TRBJ2-2 TRBV5-4 CASSLSGARTGELFF
TRBJ2-7 TRBV28 CASRGGGTNYEQYF
TRBJ1-1 TRBV5-6 CASSLLDRDYTEAFF
TRBJ2-7 TRBV5-4 CASSLEALGGYEQYF
TRBJ1-4 TRBV27 CASSLYPGLEKLFF
TRBJ2-1 TRBV7-8 CASSWRRQVYNEQFF
TRBJ2-1 TRBV30 CAWRAGSYNEQFF
TRBJ1-1 TRBV29-1 CSVGTGGANTEAFF
TRBJ2-2 TRBV19 CASRAGGQIGELFF
TRBJ2-3 TRBV19 CASSSFEGSTDTQYF
TRBJ1-3 TRBV9 CASSRDRSSGNTIYF
TRBJ2-3 TRBV4-3 CASSHTPGQRTDTQYF
TRBJ2-2 TRBV11-2 CASRPLSTANTGELFF
TRBJ1-4 TRBV5-4 CASSFGGVGTNEKLFF
TRBJ2-7 TRBV4-3 CASSQSTTSYEQYF
TRBJ1-2 TRBV6-1 CASSVGTGGNYGYTF
TRBJ2-3 TRBV29-1 CSATRGSDTQYF
TRBJ2-6 TRBV7-9 CASSLAAGAASGANVLTF
TRBJ1-2 TRBV6-5 CASRRTGEGYGYTF
TRBJ2-3 TRBV5-1 CASSLARLAGGADTQYF
TRBJ2-2 TRBV4-2 CASSQVRGTFSGELFF
TRBJ1-4 TRBV18 CASSPTQGDEKLFF
TRBJ2-2 TRBV10-3 CAIRDSGRTGELFF
TRBJ2-1 TRBV5-1 CASSLVAGAGNEQFF
TRBJ1-2 TRBV7-8 CASSLAEVLNYGYTF
TRBJ2-1 TRBV7-6 CASSLVSWDNNEQFF
TRBJ1-2 TRBV27 CASRQTGTVYGYTF
TRBJ1-3 TRBV5-1 CASREGRGPGNTIYF
TRBJ2-1 TRBV28 CASSSTSGTYNEQFF
TRBJ1-1 TRBV7-2 CASTSTGGLTEAFF
TRBJ2-3 TRBV4-1 CASSHIMDTQYF
TRBJ2-1 TRBV5-4 CASSLAGRVEQFF
TRBJ1-3 TRBV6-1 CASSGGLGNSGNTIYF
TRBJ1-1 TRBV6-5 CASNWDRVATEAFF
TRBJ1-5 TRBV28 CASSSTNQPQHF
TRBJ1-1 TRBV18 CASSYTGGPEAFF
TRBJ1-1 TRBV18 CASSPLGGVDTEAFF
TRBJ2-1 TRBV4-3 CASSQEWASGVYNEQFF
TRBJ1-2 TRBV6-1 CASSSALYGYTF
TRBJ2-5 TRBV5-4 CASSLGNRGPEETQYF
TRBJ2-7 TRBV7-3 CASRPTGLAGSEQYF
TRBJ2-1 TRBV9 CASSAGLAGGGSYNEQFF
TRBJ1-1 TRBV12-5 CASGLATGGRTEAFF
TRBJ2-6 TRBV7-9 CASSLGAGANVLTF
TRBJ1-2 TRBV28 CASSYRVHYGYTF
TRBJ2-7 TRBV15 CATSSKPAYEQYF